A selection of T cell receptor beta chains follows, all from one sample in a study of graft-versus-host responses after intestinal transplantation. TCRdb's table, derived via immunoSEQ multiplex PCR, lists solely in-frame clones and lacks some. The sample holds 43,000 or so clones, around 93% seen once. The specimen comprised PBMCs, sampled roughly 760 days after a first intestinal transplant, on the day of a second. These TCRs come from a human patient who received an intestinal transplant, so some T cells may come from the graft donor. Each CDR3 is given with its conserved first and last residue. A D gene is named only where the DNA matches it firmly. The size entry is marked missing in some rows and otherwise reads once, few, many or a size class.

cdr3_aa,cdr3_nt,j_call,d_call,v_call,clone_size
CASSSFNEQYF,TGTGCCAGCAGTTCCTTTAACGAGCAGTACTTC,TRBJ2-7,NA,TRBV28,NA
CASSPTVGYTF,TGTGCCAGCAGCCCTACGGTGGGCTACACCTTC,TRBJ1-2,NA,TRBV7-2,NA
CASSLGGTQETQYF,TGTGCCAGCAGCTTAGGCGGGACCCAAGAGACCCAGTACTTC,TRBJ2-5,NA,TRBV7-8,NA
CASSSRGAKNEQFF,TGTGCCAGCAGCTCACGAGGCGCCAAGAATGAGCAGTTCTTC,TRBJ2-1,NA,TRBV13,NA
CASSGGTEAFF,TGTGCCAGCAGTGGGGGGACTGAAGCTTTCTTT,TRBJ1-1,NA,TRBV25-1,NA
CASSSPTSGGNEQFF,TGTGCCAGCAGCTCCCCGACTAGCGGGGGCAATGAGCAGTTCTTC,TRBJ2-1,TRBD2,TRBV7-9,NA
CASSRARPRNEQYF,TGTGCCAGCAGTAGGGCCAGGCCTAGAAACGAGCAGTACTTC,TRBJ2-7,NA,TRBV6-5,NA
CASSFYGNNGELFF,TGTGCCAGTAGTTTCTACGGGAACAACGGGGAGCTGTTTTTT,TRBJ2-2,NA,TRBV19,once
CASSLGLAGESEQFF,TGTGCCAGCAGCTTGGGACTAGCGGGAGAGTCTGAGCAGTTCTTC,TRBJ2-1,TRBD2,TRBV7-3,NA
CASSLLPGDYGYTF,TGTGCCAGCAGCTTACTGCCCGGGGACTATGGCTACACCTTC,TRBJ1-2,NA,TRBV7-3,NA
CASSLKGGTGELFF,TGTGCCAGCAGCCTAAAAGGAGGGACCGGGGAGCTGTTTTTT,TRBJ2-2,NA,TRBV2,NA
CASDRLGTGELFF,TGCGCCAGTGATCGTCTAGGCACCGGGGAGCTGTTTTTT,TRBJ2-2,NA,TRBV5-1,NA
CASSSLTGKEPPSSYNEQFF,TGTGCCAGCAGCTCATTGACAGGGAAAGAACCACCGAGCTCCTACAATGAGCAGTTCTTC,TRBJ2-1,TRBD1,TRBV28,NA
CASSQAGRSREQFF,TGTGCCAGCAGCCAGGCGGGGAGGAGTCGTGAGCAGTTCTTC,TRBJ2-1,NA,TRBV14,NA
CASSTGNEQFF,TGTGCCAGCAGTACCGGGAATGAGCAGTTCTTC,TRBJ2-1,NA,TRBV7-3,NA
CASSYDGSYGYTF,TGTGCCAGCAGTTACGACGGATCTTATGGCTACACCTTC,TRBJ1-2,NA,TRBV6-5,NA
CASSEVEGSYEQYF,TGTGCCAGCAGTGAAGTTGAGGGGTCCTACGAGCAGTACTTC,TRBJ2-7,NA,TRBV6-5,once
CASSLWAGEQYF,TGTGCCAGCAGCTTATGGGCGGGCGAGCAGTACTTC,TRBJ2-7,NA,TRBV7-6,NA
CASSFSYEQYF,TGTGCCAGCAGCTTTTCCTACGAGCAGTACTTC,TRBJ2-7,NA,TRBV7-9,NA
CASSPAGPDTQYF,TGTGCCAGCTCACCCGCAGGACCAGATACGCAGTATTTT,TRBJ2-3,NA,TRBV18,NA
CASSRDRVQETQYF,TGTGCCAGCAGTCGGGACAGGGTCCAAGAGACCCAGTACTTC,TRBJ2-5,TRBD1,TRBV6-5,NA
CASSQESGVGYTF,TGCGCCAGCAGCCAAGAATCAGGGGTAGGCTACACCTTC,TRBJ1-2,NA,TRBV4-1,NA
CSVGREGTGDEAFF,TGCAGCGTCGGACGCGAGGGGACAGGAGATGAAGCTTTCTTT,TRBJ1-1,TRBD1,TRBV29-1,NA
CASSIDSYTEAFF,TGCGCCAGCAGCATCGATTCGTACACTGAAGCTTTCTTT,TRBJ1-1,NA,TRBV5-1,NA
CASSPRKGGVYEQYF,TGTGCCAGCAGCCCTCGGAAAGGGGGCGTATACGAGCAGTACTTC,TRBJ2-7,TRBD1,TRBV9,NA
CASSQSPGRYSGANVLTF,TGTGCCAGCAGCCAATCGCCGGGACGCTACTCTGGGGCCAACGTCCTGACTTTC,TRBJ2-6,NA,TRBV11-2,NA
CASSVGRETQYF,TGTGCCAGCAGCGTAGGACGAGAGACCCAGTACTTC,TRBJ2-5,NA,TRBV9,NA
CASSPSLQEDTQYF,TGTGCCAGCAGTCCTTCACTGCAGGAGGATACGCAGTATTTT,TRBJ2-3,NA,TRBV6-1,NA
CASRISGQAAREQFF,TGTGCCAGCAGGATATCAGGACAGGCTGCACGGGAGCAGTTCTTC,TRBJ2-1,TRBD1,TRBV6-1,NA
CASSLQSSGQTSYEQYF,TGCGCCAGCAGCCTGCAATCTAGCGGGCAAACCTCCTACGAGCAGTACTTC,TRBJ2-7,TRBD2,TRBV5-1,once
CASSDAIAGERKQFF,TGTGCCAGCAGTGACGCGATAGCGGGAGAGCGTAAGCAGTTCTTC,TRBJ2-1,TRBD2,TRBV2,NA
CASSPPPEGRLPEYF,TGTGCCAGCTCACCACCGCCGGAGGGGAGGCTGCCGGAGTACTTC,TRBJ2-5,NA,TRBV18,NA
CASSQGSGRGYEQYF,TGCGCCAGCAGCCAAGGGAGCGGGAGGGGGTACGAGCAGTACTTC,TRBJ2-7,TRBD2,TRBV4-1,NA
CASSSVRRNTGELFF,TGTGCCAGCAGCTCCGTACGGAGGAACACCGGGGAGCTGTTTTTT,TRBJ2-2,NA,TRBV7-2,once
CASSWRSSPDRHSYGYTF,TGTGCCAGCAGCTGGAGGAGCAGCCCAGACCGGCACTCCTATGGCTACACCTTC,TRBJ1-2,NA,TRBV5-4,few
CASSLLGQGEVAFF,TGCGCCAGCAGCTTGTTAGGGCAGGGGGAGGTAGCTTTCTTT,TRBJ1-1,TRBD1,TRBV5-1,NA
CAWTGLSGNTIYF,TGTGCCTGGACAGGACTCTCTGGAAACACCATATATTTT,TRBJ1-3,NA,TRBV30,NA
CASSRLAGGEQFF,TGCGCCAGCAGCCGACTAGCGGGAGGTGAGCAGTTCTTC,TRBJ2-1,TRBD2,TRBV10-1,NA
CASSLGGGQETQYF,TGCGCCAGCAGCTTGGGGGGTGGCCAAGAGACCCAGTACTTC,TRBJ2-5,NA,TRBV5-1,NA
CASSIAVNTEAFF,TGTGCCAGTAGTATAGCGGTGAACACTGAAGCTTTCTTT,TRBJ1-1,NA,TRBV19,NA
CASSRTLNTGELFF,TGTGCCAGCAGCAGGACCCTGAACACCGGGGAGCTGTTTTTT,TRBJ2-2,NA,TRBV6-5,NA
CASSLYAELSYEQYF,TGTGCCAGCAGCTTGTACGCGGAACTCTCCTACGAGCAGTACTTC,TRBJ2-7,NA,TRBV5-4,NA
CASSLTGGWVTEAFF,TGTGCCAGCAGCCTGACAGGGGGCTGGGTTACTGAAGCTTTCTTT,TRBJ1-1,TRBD1,TRBV27,NA
CAWSLGATEFDEQFF,TGTGCCTGGAGTTTAGGGGCCACGGAATTCGATGAGCAGTTCTTC,TRBJ2-1,NA,TRBV30,NA
CASSLLGRTGNTIYF,TGTGCCAGCAGCTTATTAGGCCGGACGGGAAACACCATATATTTT,TRBJ1-3,NA,TRBV7-3,once
CAWSAKRDGTEAFF,TGTGCCTGGAGTGCGAAAAGGGATGGTACTGAAGCTTTCTTT,TRBJ1-1,NA,TRBV30,NA
CASSQTSGRPYF,TGTGCCAGCAGCCAGACTAGCGGGAGACCTTACTTC,TRBJ2-5,TRBD2,TRBV9,NA
CASSDDRVARTIYF,TGTGCCAGCAGTGATGACCGCGTCGCAAGGACCATATATTTT,TRBJ1-3,NA,TRBV2,NA
CSVGRSSGETQYF,TGCAGCGTTGGAAGATCATCGGGAGAGACCCAGTACTTC,TRBJ2-5,NA,TRBV29-1,NA
CASSPPGEKETQYF,TGTGCCAGCTCACCCCCGGGGGAGAAAGAGACCCAGTACTTC,TRBJ2-5,NA,TRBV18,NA